The sequence of this T cell receptor (beta chain) was determined in a study of T cell responses to AZD1222 COVID-19 vaccine. Regarding the study as a whole: There were vaccine-associated CD4 TCRs across spike, dominant at 160-218 and 743-854. Clonal diversity was possibly underestimated, and the donors were mostly white British, with more females. Reports indicate that nearly half of spike-specific TCRs are directed at unmutated variant regions.

This table comes from immunoSEQ multiplex PCR, and its TCRdb copy is limited to in-frame clones, with some not included. The repertoire includes about 200,000 clones, approximately 93% of them detected once, and over 0.95% sits in the top ten. Worth noting for this clone: Its matching antigen is unknown.

The germline V gene has CDR1 SGHRS and CDR2 YFSETQ. V shed 4 bases, J shed 7 bases, and the junction held 6 bases outside the gene matches. The CDR3 sequence is 15 residues long. V and J are TRBV5-1 and TRBJ2-2, with TRBD1 matching over 11 bases. Sequenced material: peripheral blood, taken 28 days after the second AZD1222 dose. The sequence was obtained from an adult who received the AZD1222 COVID-19 vaccine. The DNA for the CDR3 is TGCGCCAGCAGCCCGGACAGGGGGCTTGTCGGGGAGCTGTTTTTT. This codes for CASSPDRGLVGELFF.